One and the same sample provided the 17 T cell receptor beta chains below, sequenced in a study of identical twins. TCRdb itself ran the 5' RACE reads through MiXCR, one entry per CDR3 protein. The data contain fewer than 650,000 distinct CDR3 sequences, around 7.5% of them singletons. The same data also went into a second study, on yellow fever vaccine responses in identical twins.

The source material was PBMCs. The receptors come from a woman aged 18-29 years in good health.

This clonotype came up many times. This chain uses TRBV29-1 with TRBJ2-3; D not resolved. CDR1 SQVTM and CDR2 ANQGSEA come from the germline V gene. Trimming removed 7 bases from V and 2 bases from J, with 16 bases in between. This CDR3 comprises 14 residues. The CDR3 DNA sequence: TGCAGCGCCGCCCCGCGTTTGGTCACAGATACGCAGTATTTT. It specifies CSAAPRLVTDTQYF.

This clonotype was seen many times. The V and J genes are TRBV10-3 and TRBJ2-2; possible D gene TRBD2, 5 bases. Germline V gene lookup returns CDR1 ENHRY and CDR2 SYGVKD. The V gene lost 4 bases and the J gene lost 6 bases, with 15 bases spanning the gap. This CDR3 contains 15 residues. Here the CDR3 reads CAISVPGTGAGELFF. In DNA form, the CDR3 reads TGTGCCATCAGTGTGCCGGGAACTGGGGCCGGGGAGCTGTTTTTT.

This chain's CDR3 is CSASGQGAKEQYV. CDR3 nucleotide sequence: TGCAGTGCTAGCGGACAGGGGGCGAAGGAGCAGTACGTC. The gene calls are TRBV20-1 and TRBJ2-7; the match to TRBD1 covers 11 bases. V was pared by 3 bases and J by 7 bases, with 5 bases of the junction left unmatched. The CDR3 has 13 residues. CDR1 DFQATT and CDR2 SNEGSKA come from the germline V gene (reference sequence).

This clonotype was counted between two and nine times. The CDR3 loop reads CSATGQGQEAFF. For the CDR3, the DNA is TGCAGTGCTACGGGCCAGGGACAAGAAGCTTTCTTT. This chain uses TRBV20-1 with TRBJ1-1; D possibly corresponds to TRBD1 (6 bases). CDR1 and CDR2 from the germline V gene are DFQATT and SNEGSKA (reference sequence). The V gene lost 4 bases and the J gene lost 8 bases, with 14 bases spanning the gap. The CDR3 extends over 12 amino acids.

This clonotype was picked up a small number of times. The chain joins TRBV7-9 to TRBJ2-3, with 9 nucleotides matching TRBD1. Germline V gene data show CDR1 as SEHNR and CDR2 as FQNEAQ (reference sequence). Trimming at V came to 2 bases and at J to 3 bases, leaving 9 bases not matched to a gene. The CDR3 contains 17 residues. As DNA, the CDR3 is TGTGCCAGCAGCTTACCCTACAGGGGGCGCCGGACAGATACGCAGTATTTT. Its translation: CASSLPYRGRRTDTQYF.

Only a few counts were recorded for this clonotype. This sequence joins TRBV5-1 and TRBJ2-7; 8 bases agree with TRBD2. The V and J ends lost 4 bases and 2 bases, in that order; junction bases with no gene match: 11. This CDR3 region has 16 residues. CDR1 is SGHRS and CDR2 is YFSETQ in the germline V gene. The DNA of the CDR3 is TGCGCCAGCAGCCCGGGGTCGGCTAGCGGGCCCTACGAGCAGTACTTC. This codes for CASSPGSASGPYEQYF.

This clonotype was picked up a small number of times. V gene TRBV11-3 combines with J gene TRBJ2-3, with 7 nucleotides matching TRBD1. Germline V gene data show CDR1 as SGHNT and CDR2 as YENEEA. The CDR3 sequence is 15 residues long. The junction had 8 bases not matched to a gene; V was cut back by 5 bases and J by 3 bases. CDR3: CASSQRQGSTDTQYF. As DNA, the CDR3 is TGTGCCAGCAGCCAAAGACAGGGTTCGACAGATACGCAGTATTTT.

This clonotype was detected many times. The rearrangement joins TRBV7-3 to TRBJ2-1; D is ambiguous. The V gene lost 2 bases and the J gene lost 1 base, with 15 bases spanning the gap. There are 17 residues in the CDR3. CDR1 and CDR2 from the germline V gene are SGHTA and FQGTGA. The CDR3 DNA sequence: TGTGCCAGCAGCTTAGGTCGTTTAGCTGCATCCTACAATGAGCAGTTCTTC. Translating gives CASSLGRLAASYNEQFF.

This clonotype was seen more than once but under ten times. The V call is TRBV5-6, the J call TRBJ2-7, with 8 bases lining up with TRBD1. Trimming at V came to 4 bases and at J to 5 bases, leaving 11 bases not matched to a gene. Germline CDR1 and CDR2: SGHDT and YYEEEE. This CDR3 has 15 amino acids. The CDR3 region is CASSPGQGIINEQYV. CDR3 bases: TGTGCCAGCAGCCCCGGACAGGGTATTATCAACGAGCAGTACGTC.

This clonotype was picked up many times. The chain employs TRBV28 and TRBJ2-7; D perhaps matches TRBD1 (5 bases). Trimming took 5 bases from V and 0 from J, leaving 14 bases between them. The CDR3 loop spans 15 amino acids. The germline CDR1 and CDR2 sequences are MDHEN and SYDVKM. The CDR3 sequence is CASSDTGLSSYEQYV. The CDR3 DNA reads TGTGCCAGCAGTGACACAGGCCTGAGCTCCTACGAGCAGTACGTC.

This clonotype was seen only a few times. The rearrangement uses TRBV10-3 and TRBJ2-1, with 7 positions matching TRBD2. The length of the CDR3 is 13 residues. The V gene end was trimmed by 7 bases and the J gene end by 7 bases; junction bases not matched to a gene: 7. Germline CDR1 is ENHRY and CDR2 is SYGVKD. The CDR3 region is CAIMAGADNEQFF. In DNA form, the CDR3 reads TGTGCCATCATGGCGGGAGCGGATAATGAGCAGTTCTTC.

The chain employs TRBV25-1 and TRBJ2-5; 8 bases map to TRBD1. This CDR3 comprises 14 residues. The germline V gene has CDR1 MGHDK and CDR2 SYGVNS. The V gene end was trimmed by 4 bases and the J gene end by 5 bases; junction bases not matched to a gene: 6. CDR3 amino acids: CASSGQGNLETQYF. CDR3 nucleotides: TGTGCCAGCAGTGGACAGGGGAATCTGGAGACCCAGTACTTC.

Many counts were recorded for this clonotype. The rearrangement uses TRBV29-1 and TRBJ2-1; 15 bases fit TRBD2. Losses at the gene ends were 3 bases for V and 1 base for J; bases not matched to a gene: 4. The CDR3 is 17 residues long. The V gene's germline CDR1 is SQVTM and CDR2 ANQGSEA. The CDR3 DNA sequence: TGCAGCGTTGATAGCGGACTAGCGGGAGGGTCCTACAATGAGCAGTTCTTC. Its translation is CSVDSGLAGGSYNEQFF.

This clonotype was observed a handful of times. This chain links TRBV12-3 or TRBV12-4 with TRBJ2-1; 9 nucleotides align to TRBD1. The CDR3 length is 15 residues. The ends lost 8 bases at V and 3 bases at J; junction bases unmatched: 8. The CDR3 region has the DNA TGTGCCAGCTCTCCCTGGGGACAGGGCTACAATGAGCAGTTCTTC. This encodes CASSPWGQGYNEQFF.

This clonotype was recorded many times. The chain carries TRBV7-9 and TRBJ1-1; 8 nucleotides match TRBD1. The CDR3 sequence is 11 residues long. J lost 10 bases, V lost 5 bases, and 3 bases had no gene match. Germline lookup yields CDR1 SEHNR and CDR2 FQNEAQ (reference sequence). CDR3 coding DNA: TGTGCCAGCAGCGACAGGGGTTCAGCTTTCTTT. Its translation: CASSDRGSAFF.

There are a few counts of this clonotype. The genes are TRBV20-1 and TRBJ2-3; D is undetermined. Germline-derived CDR1 and CDR2 are DFQATT and SNEGSKA (reference sequence). V was pared by 5 bases and J by 5 bases, with 8 bases between. This CDR3 is 11 amino acids long. The CDR3 protein is CSASYEDTQYF. DNA of the CDR3: TGCAGTGCTTCCTATGAAGATACGCAGTATTTT.

This chain uses TRBV14 with TRBJ2-1, with 16 positions matching TRBD2. Germline values: CDR1 SGHDN, CDR2 FVKESK. This CDR3 is 19 amino acids long. The trim removed 0 bases at V and 1 base at J, leaving 3 bases unmatched. The DNA of the CDR3 is TGTGCCAGCAGCCAAGATTGGGGACTAGCGGGGGGGTCCTACAATGAGCAGTTCTTC. This sequence encodes CASSQDWGLAGGSYNEQFF.